The source of this T cell receptor (beta chain) is a study of blood T cells in healthy people across ages. Study outcomes and limitations: Leaving the PBMCs unsorted stopped any conclusive comparison of naive versus antigen-experienced cells. Any changes in expanded clonotypes were possibly confounded, as donor CMV status remained unknown.

Comments on this clonotype: What it binds is not known.

With a J-beta primer mix and a sample-barcoded 5' primer, a second PCR ran about 7 to 12 cycles. TCRdb reprocessed the 5' RACE reads with MiXCR, giving one entry per CDR3 protein. The sample lists approximately 800,000 distinct CDR3 sequences; roughly 34% were seen once. Germline V gives CDR1 DFQATT, CDR2 SNEGSKA (reference sequence). V lost 3 bases, J lost 3 bases, and 9 bases stayed unmatched. The CDR3 is 16 amino acids. Healthy Caucasian individuals from Russia aged about 6 to 90 served as donors. This clonotype was sampled from a man between 18 and 29 years old in good health. The source material was blood. V usage is TRBV20-1 and J usage is TRBJ2-1; TRBD1 agrees at 9 bases. In nucleotides, the CDR3 is TGCAGTGCTAGTTTTATGGGACAGGGACTCTACAATGAGCAGTTCTTC. Translated: CSASFMGQGLYNEQFF.